The 22 T cell receptor beta chains below all came from one sample that was sequenced in a study of cytomegalovirus exposure and HLA in healthy donors. 13 Jbeta primers and 60 Vbeta primers were used for the PCR. Libraries were prepared by immunoSEQ multiplex PCR; TCRdb keeps only in-frame clonotypes and omits some of them. The sample holds about 200,000 clones, around 83% seen once. Material: PBMCs. The receptors shown here come from a girl under 18 in good health and CMV-seronegative.

The chain uses TRBV5-1 and TRBJ2-3; D is ambiguous. V shed 0 bases and J shed 3 bases, with 8 bases lying between them. CDR3 size: 14 residues. Germline V gene sequence: CDR1 SGHRS, CDR2 YFSETQ. CDR3 residues: CASSLAPQTDTQYF. For the CDR3, the DNA is TGCGCCAGCAGCTTGGCCCCTCAGACAGATACGCAGTATTTT.

The chain has TRBV10-3 and TRBJ1-1; D call uncertain. Germline values: CDR1 ENHRY, CDR2 SYGVKD. CDR3 length: 12 residues. Trimming removed 10 bases from V and 5 bases from J, with 14 bases in between. The CDR3 DNA sequence: TGTGCCACCAAAGGTGGCGGGACTGAAGCTTTCTTT. Its translation: CATKGGGTEAFF.

The rearrangement links TRBV5-4 to TRBJ2-1, with D maybe TRBD2 (6 bases). Trimming removed 5 bases at V and 8 bases at J, with 17 bases between. The CDR3 covers 14 residues. Germline values: CDR1 SGHNT, CDR2 YYREEE (reference sequence). The CDR3 DNA follows: TGTGCCAGCAGAAAGGATGGGGAGGCATATGAGCAGTTCTTC. Amino acid sequence: CASRKDGEAYEQFF.

J is TRBJ1-1 and V is TRBV18; 8 bases agree with TRBD1. Trimming at V came to 1 base and at J to 0 bases, leaving 10 bases not matched to a gene. CDR1 is KGHSH, CDR2 LQKENI, per germline. The CDR3 consists of 18 residues. In DNA, the CDR3 is TGTGCCAGCTCACCACGAGAAACCCGGGACAGGATGAACACTGAAGCTTTCTTT. Translated, it gives CASSPRETRDRMNTEAFF.

This clone has only a few counts. V and J are TRBV18 and TRBJ1-5, with D possibly TRBD1 on 5 matching bases. Between the trimmed V and J ends, which lost 3 bases and 4 bases, there was a span of 13 bases. CDR3 length equals 15 residues. Germline V gives CDR1 KGHSH, CDR2 LQKENI. The CDR3 DNA reads TGTGCCAGCTCACCCATATCAGGGTCGAATCAGCCCCAGCATTTT. It yields the protein CASSPISGSNQPQHF. Combining the CDR3 with reference TRBV18 and TRBJ1-5 gives the whole variable domain NAGVMQNPRHLVRRRGQEARLRCSPMKGHSHVYWYRQLPEEGLKFMVYLQKENIIDESGMPKERFSAEFPKEGPSILRIQQVVRGDSAAYFCASSPISGSNQPQHFGDGTRLSIL.

The CDR3 protein is CASSVSGYAGELFF. The CDR3 DNA is TGTGCCAGCAGCGTATCAGGGTACGCCGGGGAGCTGTTTTTT. The chain uses TRBV9 and TRBJ2-2; D possibly corresponds to TRBD1 (5 bases). Germline CDR1 reads SGDLS; CDR2 reads YYNGEE. V was clipped by 1 base and J by 6 bases, with 10 bases between them. This CDR3 comprises 14 residues.

The J gene is TRBJ1-4, the V gene TRBV2; tentative D call: TRBD1 (5 bases). Looked up from germline, CDR1 is SNHLY and CDR2 is FYNNEI. V was cut by 2 bases and J by 6 bases, with 16 bases left in between. The CDR3 is 16 amino acids. The CDR3 protein is CASSEWAGGVDEKLFF. The CDR3 nucleotides read TGTGCCAGCAGTGAATGGGCGGGAGGGGTGGATGAAAAACTGTTTTTT.

The chain is built from TRBV9 and TRBJ2-3; TRBD1 might be the D (6 bases). The V end lost 2 bases, the J end lost 4 bases, and 14 bases lay between the germline ends. Germline V gene data show CDR1 as SGDLS and CDR2 as YYNGEE. The CDR3 has 15 amino acids. CDR3 bases: TGTGCCAGCAGCGTTATGCAGGGGTCCCCAGATACGCAGTATTTT. Amino acid sequence: CASSVMQGSPDTQYF.

The V and J genes are TRBV7-9 and TRBJ1-3, with TRBD1 identical over 10 bases. The CDR3 length is 17 residues. Trimming took 4 bases from V and 0 from J; bases not matched to a gene: 6. The V gene's germline CDR1 is SEHNR and CDR2 FQNEAQ (reference sequence). In DNA form, the CDR3 reads TGTGCCAGCAGCTCTGACAGGGGGCAAGTCTCTGGAAACACCATATATTTT. Amino acids: CASSSDRGQVSGNTIYF.

This sequence joins TRBV4-3 and TRBJ1-5; D not resolved. This CDR3 spans 15 amino acids. Per the germline V gene, CDR1 is LGHNA and CDR2 is YSLEER. The germline V and J ends were trimmed by 3 bases and 0 bases, with 9 bases remaining between them. The CDR3 loop is CASSHDMLSNQPQHF. CDR3 in DNA: TGCGCCAGCAGCCATGACATGCTTAGCAATCAGCCCCAGCATTTT.

The gene calls are TRBV9 and TRBJ2-7; possibly TRBD2 for D (7 bases). Per germline, CDR1 SGDLS and CDR2 YYNGEE. With 7 bases removed from V and 5 bases from J, the gap between germline ends came to 10 bases. The CDR3 length is 11 residues. The DNA for the CDR3 is TGTGCCAGCGGGGGGGCGGACGAGCAGTACTTC. Translation: CASGGADEQYF.

The chain uses TRBV6-5 and TRBJ2-5; the D call may be TRBD1 or TRBD2 (6 bases each). The DNA matches TRBJ2-7 better at its end, which makes the J call doubtful. CDR1 is MNHEY and CDR2 is SVGAGI in the germline V gene. The CDR3 runs 14 residues. Here the CDR3 reads CASSYSRGDYEQYF. CDR3 in DNA: TGTGCCAGCAGTTACTCGAGGGGGGACTACGAGCAGTACTTC.

The CDR3 bases are TGTGCCAGCAGCCGGGGAGGCAAGCAGTACTTC. As protein: CASSRGGKQYF. The chain employs TRBV5-6 and TRBJ2-7; perhaps TRBD2 as D (6 bases). Germline values: CDR1 SGHDT, CDR2 YYEEEE. Trimming pared 4 bases from V and 8 bases from J, leaving 10 bases between. The CDR3 covers 11 residues.

This chain joins TRBV6-4 and TRBJ2-3; TRBD2 matches 9 bases. Germline-derived CDR1 and CDR2 are MRHNA and SNTAGT. J lost 4 bases, V lost 2 bases, and 10 bases had no gene match. The CDR3 covers 17 residues. As DNA, the CDR3 is TGTGCCAGCAGTGACGGTCGTGAGGCGGGGGGGCCAGATACGCAGTATTTT. It translates to CASSDGREAGGPDTQYF.

V usage is TRBV7-9 and J usage is TRBJ2-7, with a tentative D call TRBD1 (5 bases). Germline V gene lookup returns CDR1 SEHNR and CDR2 FQNEAQ (reference sequence). Trimming pared 1 base from V and 6 bases from J, leaving 7 bases between. The CDR3 has 12 amino acids. The CDR3 DNA sequence: TGTGCCAGCAGCTTAGAAGGGGTCGAGCAGTACTTC. This sequence encodes CASSLEGVEQYF.

The sample holds one count of this clone. The rearrangement links TRBV7-9 to TRBJ2-5; possible D gene TRBD1, 6 bases. V shed 4 bases and J shed 2 bases, with 17 bases lying between them. The CDR3 has 16 amino acids. Germline lookup yields CDR1 SEHNR and CDR2 FQNEAQ (reference sequence). CDR3 residues: CASSSRQAPLQETQYF. The CDR3 nucleotides read TGTGCCAGCAGCTCCCGACAGGCTCCACTACAAGAGACCCAGTACTTC.

The rearrangement uses TRBV5-4 and TRBJ2-3, with TRBD2 matching over 14 bases. CDR3 length: 18 amino acids. V dropped 1 base and J dropped 2; count of bases not matched to a gene: 6. CDR1 and CDR2 (germline): SGHNT, YYREEE (reference sequence). CDR3 sequence reads: CASSLRLAGGSSTDTQYF. The CDR3 bases are TGTGCCAGCAGCTTGCGACTAGCGGGAGGGAGCTCCACAGATACGCAGTATTTT. Variable domain in full (rest from reference TRBV5-4 and TRBJ2-3): ETGVTQSPTHLIKTRGQQVTLRCSSQSGHNTVSWYQQALGQGPQFIFQYYREEENGRGNFPPRFSGLQFPNYSSELNVNALELDDSALYLCASSLRLAGGSSTDTQYFGPGTRLTVL.

This clone was seen a few times. This chain connects TRBV19 to TRBJ1-2; 11 nucleotides line up with TRBD1. The length of the CDR3 is 14 residues. J was trimmed by 5 bases and V by 7 bases; bases with no gene match: 6. CDR1 LNHDA and CDR2 SQIVND come from the germline V gene (reference sequence). Here the CDR3 DNA reads TGTGCCAGTACCACGGACAGGGGGCATTATGGCTACACCTTC. Amino acids: CASTTDRGHYGYTF.

The J gene is TRBJ1-5, the V gene TRBV18; possibly TRBD1 for D (6 bases). V was pared by 3 bases and J by 4 bases, with 13 bases between. Germline loops: CDR1 KGHSH, CDR2 LQKENI. The CDR3 has 15 amino acids. The CDR3 coding sequence is TGTGCCAGCTCACCCCCGGGACATCTTAATCAGCCCCAGCATTTT. Translation gives CASSPPGHLNQPQHF.

The chain employs TRBV19 and TRBJ1-5; 7 bases agree with TRBD1. The CDR3 totals 15 residues. The V and J ends lost 2 bases and 4 bases, in that order; junction bases with no gene match: 5. Per germline, CDR1 LNHDA and CDR2 SQIVND (reference sequence). CDR3 region: CASSIKGTENQPQHF. The CDR3 region has the DNA TGTGCCAGTAGTATAAAAGGGACAGAGAATCAGCCCCAGCATTTT.

This clone was observed a single time. V usage is TRBV7-7 and J usage is TRBJ2-5; maybe TRBD2 (6 bases). Germline-derived CDR1 and CDR2 are SSHAT and FNYEAQ (reference sequence). The CDR3 spans 16 residues. V was trimmed by 1 base and J by 1 base, leaving 13 bases between them. The CDR3 bases are TGTGCCAGCAGCTTAGGGTCGGGACTCCCCCAAGAGACCCAGTACTTC. Its translation is CASSLGSGLPQETQYF. Full variable domain (outside the CDR3, taken from reference TRBV7-7 and TRBJ2-5): GAGVSQSPRYKVTKRGQDVTLRCDPISSHATLYWYQQALGQGPEFLTYFNYEAQPDKSGLPSDRFSAERPEGSISTLTIQRTEQRDSAMYRCASSLGSGLPQETQYFGPGTRLLVL.

This clone was seen once. The chain joins TRBV7-3 to TRBJ2-2; 9 bases line up with TRBD1. CDR1 SGHTA and CDR2 FQGTGA come from the germline V gene. The CDR3 extends over 14 amino acids. The V segment lost 5 bases and the J segment 3 bases; nucleotides outside the gene matches: 1. DNA for the CDR3: TGTGCCAGCAGCCGACAGGGGGACACCGGGGAGCTGTTTTTT. It encodes CASSRQGDTGELFF.